This TCR beta chain appears in the sequencing data of a study of technical replicates of blood from several donors. This CDR3 is built from 16 residues. V was pared by 0 bases and J by 2 bases, with 7 bases of the junction left unmatched. Germline CDR1 GTSNPN, CDR2 SVGIG (reference sequence). The assay was immunoSEQ multiplex PCR, and TCRdb's table has in-frame clones only and misses some. The data contain about 80,000 clones, approximately 94% of them singletons. Of note for this clone: Different DNA sequences within this sample yield the same CDR3.

The sequence came from a human donor in good health. The chain is built from TRBV30 and TRBJ2-7; 10 nucleotides line up with TRBD1. The material sequenced was T cells isolated from PBMCs. The CDR3 region has the DNA TGTGCCTGGAGTGTGCTTGGGACAGGGGACCCCTACGAGCAGTACTTC. It yields the protein CAWSVLGTGDPYEQYF.